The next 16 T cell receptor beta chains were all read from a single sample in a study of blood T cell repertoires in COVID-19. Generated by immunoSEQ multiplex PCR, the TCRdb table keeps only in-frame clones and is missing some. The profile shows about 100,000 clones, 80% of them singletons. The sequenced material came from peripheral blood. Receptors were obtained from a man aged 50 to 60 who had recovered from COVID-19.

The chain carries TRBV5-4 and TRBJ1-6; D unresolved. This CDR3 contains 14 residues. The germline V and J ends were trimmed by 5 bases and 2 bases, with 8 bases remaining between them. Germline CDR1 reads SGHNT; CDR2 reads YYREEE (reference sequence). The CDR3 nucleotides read TGTGCCAGCAGGGATCGGGCCTATAATTCACCCCTCCACTTT. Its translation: CASRDRAYNSPLHF. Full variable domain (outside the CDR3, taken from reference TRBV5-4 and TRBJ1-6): ETGVTQSPTHLIKTRGQQVTLRCSSQSGHNTVSWYQQALGQGPQFIFQYYREEENGRGNFPPRFSGLQFPNYSSELNVNALELDDSALYLCASRDRAYNSPLHFGNGTRLTVT.

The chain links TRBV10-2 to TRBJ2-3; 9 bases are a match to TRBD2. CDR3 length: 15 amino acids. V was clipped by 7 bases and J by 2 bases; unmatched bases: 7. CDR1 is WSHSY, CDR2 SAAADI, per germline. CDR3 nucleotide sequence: TGCGCCAGCAAAGCTAGCGGGGTCCTCACAGATACGCAGTATTTT. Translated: CASKASGVLTDTQYF.

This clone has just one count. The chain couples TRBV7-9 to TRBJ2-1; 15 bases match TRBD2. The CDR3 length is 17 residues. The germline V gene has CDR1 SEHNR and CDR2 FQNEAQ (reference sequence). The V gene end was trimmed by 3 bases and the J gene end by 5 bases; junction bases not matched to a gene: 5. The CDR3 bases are TGTGCCAGCAGCTTCTTCCGGACTAGCGGGAGGGACAATGAGCAGTTCTTC. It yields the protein CASSFFRTSGRDNEQFF.

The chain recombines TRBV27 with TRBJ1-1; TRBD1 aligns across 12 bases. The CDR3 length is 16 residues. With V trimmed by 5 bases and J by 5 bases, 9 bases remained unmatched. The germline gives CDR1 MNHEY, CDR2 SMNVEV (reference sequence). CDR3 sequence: CASSREGQGAKTEAFF. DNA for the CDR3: TGTGCCAGCAGTCGGGAGGGACAGGGGGCGAAAACTGAAGCTTTCTTT.

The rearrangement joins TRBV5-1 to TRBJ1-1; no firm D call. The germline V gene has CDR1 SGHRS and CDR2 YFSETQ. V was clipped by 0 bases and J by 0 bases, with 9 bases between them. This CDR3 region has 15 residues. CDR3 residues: CASSLVRRMNTEAFF. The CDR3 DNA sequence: TGCGCCAGCAGCTTGGTCCGGAGGATGAACACTGAAGCTTTCTTT.

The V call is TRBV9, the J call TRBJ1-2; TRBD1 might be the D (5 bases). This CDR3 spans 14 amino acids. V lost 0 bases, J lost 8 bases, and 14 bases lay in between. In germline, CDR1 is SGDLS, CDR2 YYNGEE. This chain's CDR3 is CASSVGAGKGGYTF. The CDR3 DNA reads TGTGCCAGCAGCGTAGGAGCAGGGAAGGGGGGCTACACCTTC.

The CDR3 protein is CASSLLRTGVLRNTEAFF. The CDR3 DNA is TGTGCCAGCAGTTTATTGCGGACAGGGGTTTTACGGAACACTGAAGCTTTCTTT. The V gene is TRBV28, the J gene TRBJ1-1, with TRBD1 matching over 9 bases. Germline-derived CDR1 and CDR2 are MDHEN and SYDVKM. Unmatched junction bases numbered 10, after V lost 1 base and J lost 1 base. The CDR3 loop spans 18 amino acids.

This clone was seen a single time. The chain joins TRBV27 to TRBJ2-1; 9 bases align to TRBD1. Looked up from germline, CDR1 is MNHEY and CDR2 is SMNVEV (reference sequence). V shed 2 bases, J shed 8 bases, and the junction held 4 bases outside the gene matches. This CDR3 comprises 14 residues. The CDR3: CASSLRGQGDEQFF. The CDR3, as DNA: TGTGCCAGCAGTTTAAGGGGACAGGGAGATGAGCAGTTCTTC.

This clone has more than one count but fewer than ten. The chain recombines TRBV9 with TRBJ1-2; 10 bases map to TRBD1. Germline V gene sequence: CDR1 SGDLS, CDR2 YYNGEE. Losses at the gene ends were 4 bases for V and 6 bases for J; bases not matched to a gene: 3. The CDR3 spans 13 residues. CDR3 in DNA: TGTGCCAGCAGCCCAGGACAGGGGGATGGCTACACCTTC. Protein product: CASSPGQGDGYTF.

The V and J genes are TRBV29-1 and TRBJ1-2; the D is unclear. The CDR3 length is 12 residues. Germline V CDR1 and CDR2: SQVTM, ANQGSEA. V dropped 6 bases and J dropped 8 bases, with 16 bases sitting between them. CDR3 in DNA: TGCAGCGTGATAGTAACTTCGGGGGGCTACACCTTC. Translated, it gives CSVIVTSGGYTF.

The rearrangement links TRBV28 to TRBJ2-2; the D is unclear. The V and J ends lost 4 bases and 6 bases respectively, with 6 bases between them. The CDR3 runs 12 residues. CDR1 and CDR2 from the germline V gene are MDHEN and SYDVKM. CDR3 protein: CASSSPPGELFF. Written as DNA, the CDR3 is TGTGCCAGCAGTTCTCCTCCCGGGGAGCTGTTTTTT.

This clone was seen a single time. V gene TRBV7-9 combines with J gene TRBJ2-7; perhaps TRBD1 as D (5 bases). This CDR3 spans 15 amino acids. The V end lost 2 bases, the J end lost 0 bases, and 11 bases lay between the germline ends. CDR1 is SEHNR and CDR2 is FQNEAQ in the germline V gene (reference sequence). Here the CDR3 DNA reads TGTGCCAGCAGCTTAAATGACAGAAGCTCCTACGAGCAGTACTTC. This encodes CASSLNDRSSYEQYF.

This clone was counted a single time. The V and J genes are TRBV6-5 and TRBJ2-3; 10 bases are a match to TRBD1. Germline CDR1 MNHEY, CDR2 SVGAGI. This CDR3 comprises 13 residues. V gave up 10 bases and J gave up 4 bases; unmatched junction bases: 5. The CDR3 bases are TGTGCCACCCGGGACAGGGGTCCAGATACGCAGTATTTT. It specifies CATRDRGPDTQYF.

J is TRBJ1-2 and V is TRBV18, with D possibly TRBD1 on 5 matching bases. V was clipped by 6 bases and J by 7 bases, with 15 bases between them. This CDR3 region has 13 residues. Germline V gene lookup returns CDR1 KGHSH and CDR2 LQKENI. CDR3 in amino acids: CASSPIGGVGYTF. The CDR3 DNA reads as TGTGCCAGCTCCCCGATTGGGGGGGTTGGCTACACCTTC.

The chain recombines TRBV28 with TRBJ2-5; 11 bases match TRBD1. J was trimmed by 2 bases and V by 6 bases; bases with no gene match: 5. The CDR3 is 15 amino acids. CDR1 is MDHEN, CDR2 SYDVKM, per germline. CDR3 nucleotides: TGTGCCAGCAGGCCCCGGGACAGGGGGCAAGAGACCCAGTACTTC. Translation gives CASRPRDRGQETQYF. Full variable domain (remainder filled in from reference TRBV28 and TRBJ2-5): DVKVTQSSRYLVKRTGEKVFLECVQDMDHENMFWYRQDPGLGLRLIYFSYDVKMKEKGDIPEGYSVSREKKERFSLILESASTNQTSMYLCASRPRDRGQETQYFGPGTRLLVL.

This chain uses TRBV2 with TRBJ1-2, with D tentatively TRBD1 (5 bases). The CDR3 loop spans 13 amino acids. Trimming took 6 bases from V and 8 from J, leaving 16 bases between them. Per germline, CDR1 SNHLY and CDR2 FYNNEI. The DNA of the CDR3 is TGTGCCAGCAGCCTCCAGGGTCAGGACGGCTACACCTTC. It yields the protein CASSLQGQDGYTF.